The present T cell receptor (beta chain) was sequenced within a study of blood T cell repertoires in COVID-19. Background on the study: Sites in the United States, Italy and Spain provided acute and convalescent COVID-19 samples. In each case, the material was cDNA or gDNA derived from T cells, B-cell-depleted T cells, or PBMCs.

Original processing methods: By means of reference gene primer amplification, nucleated cell counts were estimated. Sequenced by immunoSEQ multiplex PCR; TCRdb stores in-frame clones only, minus some. The D gene and trimming were derived from the DNA, and the V and J assignments and clone size from that table. The sample holds about 26,000 clones, 90% seen once. CDR1 is SGHNT and CDR2 is YYREEE in the germline V gene (reference sequence). The ends were cut back, 4 bases at V and 8 bases at J, with 21 bases in the middle. The CDR3 has 16 residues. The sequenced material came from peripheral blood. The V call is TRBV5-4, the J call TRBJ1-4; no clear D. The TCR sequence derives from a man between 65 and 85 years old with acute or convalescent COVID-19. This chain's CDR3 is CASSHYSGRDAEKLFF. The CDR3 coding sequence is TGTGCCAGCAGCCATTATTCGGGGAGGGATGCCGAAAAACTGTTTTTT.